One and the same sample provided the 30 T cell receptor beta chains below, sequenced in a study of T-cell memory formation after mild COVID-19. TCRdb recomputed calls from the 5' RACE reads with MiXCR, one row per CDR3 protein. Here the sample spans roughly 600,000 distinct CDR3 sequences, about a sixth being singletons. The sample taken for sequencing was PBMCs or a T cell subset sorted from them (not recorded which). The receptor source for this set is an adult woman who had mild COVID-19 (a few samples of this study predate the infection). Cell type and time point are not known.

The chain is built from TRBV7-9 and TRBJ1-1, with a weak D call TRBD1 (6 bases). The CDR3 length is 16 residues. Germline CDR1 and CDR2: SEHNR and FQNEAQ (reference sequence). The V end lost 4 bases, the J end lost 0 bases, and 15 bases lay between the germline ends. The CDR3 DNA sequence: TGTGCCAGCAGCTCGAACAGGGCCGTCATGAACACTGAAGCTTTCTTT. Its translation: CASSSNRAVMNTEAFF.

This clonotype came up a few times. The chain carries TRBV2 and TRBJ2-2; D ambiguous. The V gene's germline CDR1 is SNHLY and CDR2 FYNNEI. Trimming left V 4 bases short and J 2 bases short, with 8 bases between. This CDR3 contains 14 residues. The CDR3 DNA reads TGTGCCAGCAGTGTGAAGACAAACACCGGGGAGCTGTTTTTT. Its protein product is CASSVKTNTGELFF.

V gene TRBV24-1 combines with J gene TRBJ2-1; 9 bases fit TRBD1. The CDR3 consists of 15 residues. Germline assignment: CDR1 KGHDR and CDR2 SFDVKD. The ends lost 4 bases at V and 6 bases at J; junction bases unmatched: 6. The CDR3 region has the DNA TGTGCCACCAGTGACCGCGGGACAGGGCTCAATGAGCAGTTCTTC. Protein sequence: CATSDRGTGLNEQFF.

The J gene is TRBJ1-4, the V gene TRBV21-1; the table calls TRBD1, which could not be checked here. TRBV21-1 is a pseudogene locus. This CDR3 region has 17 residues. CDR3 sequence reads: CASTPWTGAATNEKLFF. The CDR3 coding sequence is TGTGCCAGCACCCCGTGGACAGGGGCAGCAACTAATGAAAAACTGTTTTTT.

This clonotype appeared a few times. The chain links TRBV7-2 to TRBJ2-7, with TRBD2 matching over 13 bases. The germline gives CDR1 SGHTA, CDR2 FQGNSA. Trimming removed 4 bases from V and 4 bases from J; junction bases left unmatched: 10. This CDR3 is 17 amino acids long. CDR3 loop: CASSSYSLAGGRYEQYF. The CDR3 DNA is TGTGCCAGCAGCTCTTATTCACTAGCGGGAGGGCGTTACGAGCAGTACTTC.

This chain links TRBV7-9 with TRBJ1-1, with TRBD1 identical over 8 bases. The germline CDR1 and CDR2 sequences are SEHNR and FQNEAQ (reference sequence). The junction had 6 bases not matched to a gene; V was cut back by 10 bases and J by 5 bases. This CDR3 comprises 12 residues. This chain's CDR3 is CATQGARTEAFF. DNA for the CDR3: TGTGCCACCCAGGGGGCGCGGACTGAAGCTTTCTTT.

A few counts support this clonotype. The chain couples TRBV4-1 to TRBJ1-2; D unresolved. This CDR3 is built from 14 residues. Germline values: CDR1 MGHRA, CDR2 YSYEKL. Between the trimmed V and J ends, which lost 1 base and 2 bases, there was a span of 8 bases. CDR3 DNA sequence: TGCGCCAGCAGCCAAGTATCATGGAACTATGGCTACACCTTC. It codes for CASSQVSWNYGYTF.

The CDR3 DNA follows: TGCAGCGTTCAGGACAGAAGGATGGGCACAGATACGCAGTATTTT. The encoded protein is CSVQDRRMGTDTQYF. The gene calls are TRBV29-1 and TRBJ2-3, with a possible D match to TRBD1 (6 bases). V was trimmed by 5 bases and J by 1 base, leaving 16 bases between them. The length of the CDR3 is 15 residues. The germline V gene has CDR1 SQVTM and CDR2 ANQGSEA.

The chain's CDR3 is CASRRQGESTEAFF. CDR3 bases: TGTGCCAGCAGACGACAGGGGGAGAGCACTGAAGCTTTCTTT. The chain joins TRBV7-9 to TRBJ1-1, with 9 bases fitting TRBD1. The CDR3 loop spans 14 amino acids. Trimming cost V 6 bases and J 4 bases; bases outside gene matches: 6. From germline, CDR1 is SEHNR and CDR2 FQNEAQ (reference sequence).

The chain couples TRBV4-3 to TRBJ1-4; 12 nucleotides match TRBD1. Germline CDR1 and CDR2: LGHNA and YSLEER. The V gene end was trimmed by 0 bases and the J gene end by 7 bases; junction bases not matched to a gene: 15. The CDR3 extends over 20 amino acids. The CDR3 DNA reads TGCGCCAGCAGCCAAGATCTGGCACCTCGGGACAGGGGGCTAAGTGAAAAACTGTTTTTT. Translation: CASSQDLAPRDRGLSEKLFF.

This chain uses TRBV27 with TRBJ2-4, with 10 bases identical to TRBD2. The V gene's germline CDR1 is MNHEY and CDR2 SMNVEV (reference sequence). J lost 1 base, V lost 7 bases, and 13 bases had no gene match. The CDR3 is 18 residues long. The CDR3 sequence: CASIKTSGRGAAKNIQYF. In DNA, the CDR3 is TGTGCCAGCATAAAAACGAGCGGGAGGGGGGCGGCCAAAAACATTCAGTACTTC.

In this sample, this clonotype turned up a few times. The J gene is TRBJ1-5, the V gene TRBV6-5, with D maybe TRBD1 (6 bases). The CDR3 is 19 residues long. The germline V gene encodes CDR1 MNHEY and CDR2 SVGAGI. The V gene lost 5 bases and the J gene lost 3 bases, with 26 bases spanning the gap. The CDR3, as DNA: TGTGCCAGCAGTCCCGGACGACCCGACAGGAGAGGGAACAATCAGCCCCAGCATTTT. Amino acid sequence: CASSPGRPDRRGNNQPQHF.

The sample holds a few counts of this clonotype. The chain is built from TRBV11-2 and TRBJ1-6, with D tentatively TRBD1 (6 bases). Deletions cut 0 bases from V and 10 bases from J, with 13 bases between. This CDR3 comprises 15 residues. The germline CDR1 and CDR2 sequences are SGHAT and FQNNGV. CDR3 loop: CASSLDSSRGSPLHF. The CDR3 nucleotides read TGTGCCAGCAGCTTAGATAGCAGCAGGGGATCACCCCTCCACTTT.

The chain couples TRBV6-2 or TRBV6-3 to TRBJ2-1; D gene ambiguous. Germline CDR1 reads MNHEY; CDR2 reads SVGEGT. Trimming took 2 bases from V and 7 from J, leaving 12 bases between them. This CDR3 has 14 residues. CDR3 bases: TGTGCCAGCAGTTACCAGGAACTACAGAATGAGCAGTTCTTC. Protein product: CASSYQELQNEQFF.

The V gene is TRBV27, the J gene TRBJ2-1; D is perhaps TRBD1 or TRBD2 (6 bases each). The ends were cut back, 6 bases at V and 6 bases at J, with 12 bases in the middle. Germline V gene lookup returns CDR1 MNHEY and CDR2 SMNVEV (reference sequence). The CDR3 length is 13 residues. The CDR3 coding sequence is TGTGCCAGCAGGGGGGGCGGAGGCAATGAGCAGTTCTTC. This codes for CASRGGGGNEQFF.

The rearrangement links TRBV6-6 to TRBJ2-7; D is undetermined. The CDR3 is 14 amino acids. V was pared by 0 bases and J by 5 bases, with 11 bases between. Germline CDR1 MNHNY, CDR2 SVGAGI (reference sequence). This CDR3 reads CASSYSNSVNEQYF. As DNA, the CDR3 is TGTGCCAGCAGTTACTCGAATTCCGTTAACGAGCAGTACTTC.

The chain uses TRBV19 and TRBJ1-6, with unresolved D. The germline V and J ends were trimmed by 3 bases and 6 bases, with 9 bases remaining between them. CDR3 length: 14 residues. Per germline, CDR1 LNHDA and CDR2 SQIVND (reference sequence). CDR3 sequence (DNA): TGTGCCAGTAGTATCCCCGGGGTTAATTCACCCCTCCACTTT. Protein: CASSIPGVNSPLHF.

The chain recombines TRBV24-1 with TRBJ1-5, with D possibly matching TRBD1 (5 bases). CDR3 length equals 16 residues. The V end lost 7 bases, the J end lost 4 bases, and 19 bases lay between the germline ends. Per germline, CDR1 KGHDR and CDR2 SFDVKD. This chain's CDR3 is CATRTQDAGSNQPQHF. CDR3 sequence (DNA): TGTGCCACCAGGACACAGGATGCGGGGTCTAATCAGCCCCAGCATTTT.

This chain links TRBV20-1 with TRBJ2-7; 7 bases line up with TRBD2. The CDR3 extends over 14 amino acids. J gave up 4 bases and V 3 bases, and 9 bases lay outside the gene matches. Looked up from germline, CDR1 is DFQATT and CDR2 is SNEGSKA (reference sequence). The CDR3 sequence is CSARIVASGYEQYF. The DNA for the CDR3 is TGCAGTGCTAGGATTGTGGCTAGCGGATACGAGCAGTACTTC.

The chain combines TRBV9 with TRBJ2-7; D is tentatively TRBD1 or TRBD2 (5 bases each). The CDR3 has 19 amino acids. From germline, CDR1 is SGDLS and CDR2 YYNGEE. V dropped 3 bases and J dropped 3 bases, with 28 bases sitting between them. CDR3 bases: TGTGCCAGCAGCGGGGGACCAAGGTCTTTGGGACGTACCTACTACGAGCAGTACTTC. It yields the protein CASSGGPRSLGRTYYEQYF.

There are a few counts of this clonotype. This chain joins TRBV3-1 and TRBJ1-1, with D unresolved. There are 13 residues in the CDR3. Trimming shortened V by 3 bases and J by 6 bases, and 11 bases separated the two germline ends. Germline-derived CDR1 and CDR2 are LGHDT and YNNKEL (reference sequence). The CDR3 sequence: CASSQGWVPEAFF. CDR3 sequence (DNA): TGTGCCAGCAGCCAGGGTTGGGTGCCTGAAGCTTTCTTT.

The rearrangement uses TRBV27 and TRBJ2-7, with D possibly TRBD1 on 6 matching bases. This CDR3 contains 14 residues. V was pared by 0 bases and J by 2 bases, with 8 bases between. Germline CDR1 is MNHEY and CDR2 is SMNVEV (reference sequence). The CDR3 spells CASSLSGQTYEQYF. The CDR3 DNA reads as TGTGCCAGCAGTTTATCGGGACAAACCTACGAGCAGTACTTC.

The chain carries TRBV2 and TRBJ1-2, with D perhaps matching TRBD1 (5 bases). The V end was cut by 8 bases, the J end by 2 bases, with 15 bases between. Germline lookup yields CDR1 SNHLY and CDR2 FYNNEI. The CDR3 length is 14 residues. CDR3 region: CASGRAALNYGYTF. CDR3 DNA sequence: TGTGCCAGCGGCAGGGCCGCCTTAAACTATGGCTACACCTTC.

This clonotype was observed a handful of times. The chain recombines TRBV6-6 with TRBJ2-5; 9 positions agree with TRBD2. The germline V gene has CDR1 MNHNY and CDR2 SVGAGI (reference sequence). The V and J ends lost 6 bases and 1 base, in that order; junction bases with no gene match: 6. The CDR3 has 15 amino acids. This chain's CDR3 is CASRRAGGTQETQYF. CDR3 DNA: TGTGCCAGCAGAAGAGCGGGAGGTACCCAAGAGACCCAGTACTTC.

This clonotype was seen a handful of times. The CDR3 nucleotides read TGTGCCAGCAGTGAACAGAGAACCACAGATACGCAGTATTTT. It specifies CASSEQRTTDTQYF. The chain combines TRBV6-4 with TRBJ2-3; D call uncertain. V lost 3 bases to trimming and J lost 2 bases, with 9 bases between them. The V gene's germline CDR1 is MRHNA and CDR2 SNTAGT. The CDR3 loop spans 14 amino acids.

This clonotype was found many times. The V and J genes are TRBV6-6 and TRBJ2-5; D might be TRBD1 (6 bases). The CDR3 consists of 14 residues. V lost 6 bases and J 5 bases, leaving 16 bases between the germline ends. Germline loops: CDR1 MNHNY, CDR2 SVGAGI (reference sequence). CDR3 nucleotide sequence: TGTGCCAGCAGATCTCCGGACAGAGTGGAGACCCAGTACTTC. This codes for CASRSPDRVETQYF.

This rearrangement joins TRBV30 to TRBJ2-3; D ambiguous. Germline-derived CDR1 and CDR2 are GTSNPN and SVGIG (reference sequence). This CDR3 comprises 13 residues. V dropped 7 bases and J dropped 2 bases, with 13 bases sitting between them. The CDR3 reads CAFRMENTDTQYF. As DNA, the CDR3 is TGTGCCTTCCGAATGGAGAACACAGATACGCAGTATTTT.

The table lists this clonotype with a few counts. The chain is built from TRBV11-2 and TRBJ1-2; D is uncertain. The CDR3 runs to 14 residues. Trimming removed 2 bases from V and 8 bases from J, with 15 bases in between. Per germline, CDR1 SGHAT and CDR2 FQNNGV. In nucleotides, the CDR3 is TGTGCCAGCAGCTTAATTCCCGGGGAAGGAGGCTACACCTTC. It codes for CASSLIPGEGGYTF. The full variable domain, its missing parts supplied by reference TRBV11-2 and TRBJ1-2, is EAGVAQSPRYKIIEKRQSVAFWCNPISGHATLYWYQQILGQGPKLLIQFQNNGVVDDSQLPKDRFSAERLKGVDSTLKIQPAKLEDSAVYLCASSLIPGEGGYTFGSGTRLTVV.

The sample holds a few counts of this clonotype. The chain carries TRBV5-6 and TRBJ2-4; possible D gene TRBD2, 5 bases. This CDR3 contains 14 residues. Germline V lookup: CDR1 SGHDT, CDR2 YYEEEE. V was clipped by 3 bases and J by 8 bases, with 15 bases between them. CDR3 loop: CASSSRGGLDIQYF. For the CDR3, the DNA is TGTGCCAGCAGCTCCCGTGGAGGTTTGGACATTCAGTACTTC. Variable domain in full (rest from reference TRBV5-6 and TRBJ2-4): DAGVTQSPTHLIKTRGQQVTLRCSPKSGHDTVSWYQQALGQGPQFIFQYYEEEERQRGNFPDRFSGHQFPNYSSELNVNALLLGDSALYLCASSSRGGLDIQYFGAGTRLSVL.

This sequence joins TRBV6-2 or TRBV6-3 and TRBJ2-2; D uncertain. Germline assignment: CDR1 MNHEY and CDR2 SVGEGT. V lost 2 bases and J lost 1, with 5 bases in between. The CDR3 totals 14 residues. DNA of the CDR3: TGTGCCAGCAGTTACCTTATGAACACCGGGGAGCTGTTTTTT. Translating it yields CASSYLMNTGELFF.